This T cell receptor beta chain was documented in a study of T-cell memory formation after mild COVID-19. Study-wide findings and caveats: The study detected some responding clones in pre-infection memory, suggesting cross-reactive memory joined. Clones from the second wave (peaking day 37) had unconfirmed SARS-CoV-2 specificity. A balance of CD4 and CD8 characterized clones contracting day 15 to 85, whereas later expanders leaned CD4+.

In its sample, this clonotype was seen a few times. Its antigen is unidentified. Trimming shortened V by 1 base and J by 5 bases, and 12 bases separated the two germline ends. CDR3 size: 14 residues. In germline, CDR1 is LGHDT, CDR2 YNNKEL (reference sequence). Using constant-segment primers, 5'RACE produced TCR alpha and TCR beta cDNA libraries carrying sample barcodes and UMIs. TCRdb recomputed calls from the 5' RACE reads with MiXCR, one row per CDR3 protein. The data show about 340,000 distinct CDR3 sequences, with 10% to 15% seen just once and roughly a fifth held by the top ten. Sequencing used PBMCs or a T cell subset sorted from them (not recorded which). This chain connects TRBV3-1 to TRBJ2-7, with a weak D call TRBD2 (6 bases). This clonotype originated in a man aged 18-30 years who had mild COVID-19 (a few samples of this study predate the infection). Cell type and time point are not known. CDR3 region: CASSQGQWRDEQYF. For the CDR3, the DNA is TGTGCCAGCAGCCAAGGGCAATGGAGGGACGAGCAGTACTTC.